Presented here are 16 T cell receptor beta chains from one specimen sequenced in a study of cytomegalovirus exposure and HLA in healthy donors. Researchers ran the PCR with 60 Vbeta and 13 Jbeta primers. Assay used: immunoSEQ multiplex PCR; TCRdb lists only in-frame clones, some missing. The sample contains about 130,000 clones, 74% of which appear only once. Sequenced sample: PBMCs. Source of these receptors: a woman in her forties or fifties in good health and CMV-seropositive.

CDR3 protein: CASSLASQASEQYF. The DNA for the CDR3 is TGTGCCAGCAGCTTAGCCAGTCAGGCCAGCGAGCAGTACTTC. The V and J genes are TRBV7-9 and TRBJ2-7; the D is unclear. The CDR3 contains 14 residues. V dropped 0 bases and J dropped 6 bases, with 12 bases sitting between them. CDR1 and CDR2 from the germline V gene are SEHNR and FQNEAQ (reference sequence). Based on the CDR3 plus reference TRBV7-9 and TRBJ2-7, the full variable domain is DTGVSQNPRHKITKRGQNVTFRCDPISEHNRLYWYRQTLGQGPEFLTYFQNEAQLEKSRLLSDRFSAERPKGSFSTLEIQRTEQGDSAMYLCASSLASQASEQYFGPGTRLTVT.

This chain joins TRBV7-2 and TRBJ2-7, with D possibly matching TRBD1 (5 bases). The CDR3 sequence is 13 residues long. The germline V gene encodes CDR1 SGHTA and CDR2 FQGNSA. Trimming shortened V by 5 bases and J by 6 bases, and 14 bases separated the two germline ends. The CDR3 region is CASSIWTSSEQYF. CDR3 nucleotides: TGTGCCAGCAGCATCTGGACAAGTAGCGAGCAGTACTTC. Supplemented by reference TRBV7-2 and TRBJ2-7, the full variable domain reads GAGVSQSPSNKVTEKGKDVELRCDPISGHTALYWYRQSLGQGLEFLIYFQGNSAPDKSGLPSDRFSAERTGGSVSTLTIQRTQQEDSAVYLCASSIWTSSEQYFGPGTRLTVT.

To note about this clone: A junction end diverges from the germline sequence, so it may reflect a read error. The rearrangement joins TRBV7-9 to TRBJ1-5; D gene ambiguous. The CDR3 consists of 12 residues. Germline V gene data show CDR1 as SEHNR and CDR2 as FQNEAQ (reference sequence). The CDR3 DNA reads as TGTTCCAGCAGCTTTCTCAATCAGCCCCAGCATTTT. It yields the protein CSSSFLNQPQHF.

This rearrangement joins TRBV27 to TRBJ2-7, with 9 bases that match TRBD1. Germline V lookup: CDR1 MNHEY, CDR2 SMNVEV (reference sequence). The CDR3 sequence is 14 residues long. The trim removed 3 bases at V and 5 bases at J, leaving 5 bases unmatched. CDR3 region: CASSFRRTGDEQYF. In DNA, the CDR3 is TGTGCCAGCAGTTTTAGAAGGACAGGGGACGAGCAGTACTTC.

V is TRBV27 and J is TRBJ1-2; D not certain. Germline V gene lookup returns CDR1 MNHEY and CDR2 SMNVEV (reference sequence). This CDR3 region has 13 residues. Trimming took 4 bases from V and 6 from J, leaving 12 bases between them. For the CDR3, the DNA is TGTGCCAGCAGTTCATCCGGGAGACATGGCTACACCTTC. It translates to CASSSSGRHGYTF.

This sequence joins TRBV7-9 and TRBJ1-4; 8 bases are a match to TRBD1. The V gene's germline CDR1 is SEHNR and CDR2 FQNEAQ (reference sequence). The V and J ends lost 5 bases and 8 bases, in that order; junction bases with no gene match: 13. This CDR3 has 16 residues. As DNA, the CDR3 is TGTGCCAGCAGCGCGGGACAGGTGAACTCCAGGGAAAAACTGTTTTTT. Its protein is CASSAGQVNSREKLFF.

This clone was seen a single time. The chain has TRBV9 and TRBJ2-5; perhaps TRBD1 as D (6 bases). Trimming took off 4 bases at V and 7 bases at J, with 14 bases between the two ends. Germline CDR1 is SGDLS and CDR2 is YYNGEE. The CDR3 runs 13 residues. The CDR3, as DNA: TGTGCCAGCAGCTCTATGGTAGGGGGGACCCAGTACTTC. It codes for CASSSMVGGTQYF.

This clone was counted only a few times. The chain's CDR3 is CASSKRGPGANVLTF. The CDR3 coding sequence is TGTGCCAGTAGTAAGAGGGGGCCTGGGGCCAACGTCCTGACTTTC. The rearrangement joins TRBV19 to TRBJ2-6; TRBD1 aligns across 7 bases. Germline CDR1 and CDR2: LNHDA and SQIVND (reference sequence). There are 15 residues in the CDR3. The V gene end was trimmed by 4 bases and the J gene end by 2 bases; junction bases not matched to a gene: 2.

The V call is TRBV4-1, the J call TRBJ1-1; D remains unclear. The CDR3 sequence is 14 residues long. Trimming took off 9 bases at V and 0 bases at J, with 14 bases between the two ends. CDR1 and CDR2 from the germline V gene are MGHRA and YSYEKL. In DNA form, the CDR3 reads TGCGCCAGTAGAGAGTTTATGATGAACACTGAAGCTTTCTTT. Its protein is CASREFMMNTEAFF.

The chain carries TRBV5-4 and TRBJ2-3; 9 bases agree with TRBD1. Looked up from germline, CDR1 is SGHNT and CDR2 is YYREEE (reference sequence). J gave up 4 bases and V 3 bases, and 6 bases lay outside the gene matches. CDR3 size: 15 residues. This CDR3 is CASSSGQGNPDTQYF. The DNA for the CDR3 is TGTGCCAGCAGCTCCGGACAGGGGAATCCAGATACGCAGTATTTT. Full variable domain (missing parts from reference TRBV5-4 and TRBJ2-3): ETGVTQSPTHLIKTRGQQVTLRCSSQSGHNTVSWYQQALGQGPQFIFQYYREEENGRGNFPPRFSGLQFPNYSSELNVNALELDDSALYLCASSSGQGNPDTQYFGPGTRLTVL.

The chain employs TRBV7-9 and TRBJ2-5; the D is unclear. The V end lost 5 bases, the J end lost 2 bases, and 9 bases lay between the germline ends. Germline-derived CDR1 and CDR2 are SEHNR and FQNEAQ (reference sequence). The CDR3 extends over 13 amino acids. CDR3 coding DNA: TGTGCCAGCAGCCCCCTACGGCAAGAGACCCAGTACTTC. Translation: CASSPLRQETQYF.

The gene calls are TRBV4-2 and TRBJ1-2; D is undetermined. CDR3 length: 14 residues. The germline gives CDR1 LGHNA, CDR2 YNFKEQ. Trimming took 0 bases from V and 0 from J, leaving 5 bases between them. The CDR3 nucleotides read TGTGCCAGCAGCCAAGATATTTCTAACTATGGCTACACCTTC. Residues: CASSQDISNYGYTF.

This sequence joins TRBV6-5 and TRBJ1-2, with D perhaps TRBD1 (5 bases). With 2 bases removed from V and 12 bases from J, the gap between germline ends came to 10 bases. The CDR3 is made up of 11 amino acids. Germline values: CDR1 MNHEY, CDR2 SVGAGI. DNA for the CDR3: TGTGCCAGCAGTTACCTTGACAGTAACACCTTC. Its translation is CASSYLDSNTF.

As to this clone: The junction does not match germline at one end; this may be a read error. V usage is TRBV6-5 and J usage is TRBJ1-2, with 10 bases fitting TRBD1. The germline V gene has CDR1 MNHEY and CDR2 SVGAGI. The CDR3 covers 14 residues. The chain's CDR3 is CASSRQGANYGYPF. In DNA, the CDR3 is TGTGCCAGCAGCCGACAGGGGGCGAACTATGGCTACCCCTTC.

This rearrangement joins TRBV14 to TRBJ1-3; possible D gene TRBD1, 6 bases. CDR1 and CDR2 from the germline V gene are SGHDN and FVKESK. The CDR3 length is 15 residues. V shed 3 bases and J shed 8 bases, with 17 bases lying between them. The CDR3 sequence: CASSHGQQRGDTIYF. DNA of the CDR3: TGTGCCAGCAGCCACGGACAGCAAAGGGGAGACACCATATATTTT.

This chain links TRBV11-2 with TRBJ2-3, with TRBD2 matching over 8 bases. Trimming took 5 bases from V and 4 from J; bases not matched to a gene: 8. The CDR3 loop spans 15 amino acids. From germline, CDR1 is SGHAT and CDR2 FQNNGV. Written as DNA, the CDR3 is TGTGCCAGCAGCCCATCGACTAGCGTTGCAGATACGCAGTATTTT. This codes for CASSPSTSVADTQYF.